The 8 T cell receptor beta chains given below trace back to one sample, sequenced in a study of blood T cell repertoires in COVID-19 (dated by TCRdb to 2020 to 2022). Receptor libraries were prepared by the immunoSEQ multiplex PCR assay. This is the immuneACCESS table as TCRdb keeps it, with only in-frame sequences that have V and J called. A part of the clones is gone; compared with another copy, unresolved V genes explain less than half, and the rest is unexplained. This sample gives 200,000 to 300,000 clones in total; about 90% of them show up just once. The top ten hold around 3.5% of the sample. Sequenced sample: peripheral blood. The receptors here all came from a woman between 35 and 50 years old with acute or convalescent COVID-19.

The chain combines TRBV10-1 with TRBJ2-3; TRBD1 matches at 10 bases. This CDR3 comprises 18 residues. After removal of 5 bases from V and 6 bases from J, the junction contained 17 bases not matched to a gene. Germline CDR1 and CDR2: WNHNN and SYGVQD (reference sequence). CDR3 in DNA: TGCGCCAGCAGTTCCTATACCCCGGGACAGGGGAAAAGGGATACGCAGTATTTT. Its protein product is CASSSYTPGQGKRDTQYF.

The chain carries TRBV3-1 (or the pseudogene TRBV3-2) and TRBJ2-1; tentative D call: TRBD2 (6 bases). Trimming removed 1 base from V and 10 bases from J, with 14 bases in between. Per germline, CDR1 LGHDT and CDR2 YNNKEL (reference sequence). This CDR3 has 14 residues. CDR3 nucleotides: TGTGCCAGCAGCCAAGCGATGGGGGGAAGGGAGCAGTTCTTC. It translates to CASSQAMGGREQFF.

This clone was recorded a few times. The chain has TRBV4-1 and TRBJ1-2; TRBD1 matches 10 bases. Germline V gives CDR1 MGHRA, CDR2 YSYEKL. Trimming removed 1 base from V and 2 bases from J; junction bases left unmatched: 7. The CDR3 runs to 17 residues. The CDR3 DNA follows: TGCGCCAGCAGCCAAGGGGGGACAGGGGCATTCAACTATGGCTACACCTTC. Protein: CASSQGGTGAFNYGYTF.

This chain joins TRBV6-6 and TRBJ1-1; 9 bases map to TRBD1. The CDR3 is made up of 14 amino acids. With V trimmed by 7 bases and J by 4 bases, 7 bases remained unmatched. CDR1 MNHNY and CDR2 SVGAGI come from the germline V gene (reference sequence). In nucleotides, the CDR3 is TGTGCCAGCAACGACAGGGGGAGGATCACTGAAGCTTTCTTT. Protein product: CASNDRGRITEAFF.

The chain joins TRBV5-1 to TRBJ1-1, with a possible D match to TRBD1 (5 bases). Trimming removed 3 bases from V and 0 bases from J, with 6 bases in between. Germline CDR1 SGHRS, CDR2 YFSETQ. The CDR3 is 13 residues long. DNA of the CDR3: TGCGCCAGCAGCTCAGGGTTGAACACTGAAGCTTTCTTT. Its protein product is CASSSGLNTEAFF.

V usage is TRBV9 and J usage is TRBJ2-5, with D possibly TRBD2 on 7 matching bases. Germline CDR1 is SGDLS and CDR2 is YYNGEE. V gave up 0 bases and J gave up 7 bases, with 16 bases separating them. The length of the CDR3 is 15 residues. CDR3 amino acids: CASSVGGGGPGTQYF. The CDR3 nucleotides read TGTGCCAGCAGCGTAGGGGGCGGGGGCCCGGGGACCCAGTACTTC. Filled out from reference TRBV9 and TRBJ2-5, the complete variable domain reads DSGVTQTPKHLITATGQRVTLRCSPRSGDLSVYWYQQSLDQGLQFLIQYYNGEERAKGNILERFSAQQFPDLHSELNLSSLELGDSALYFCASSVGGGGPGTQYFGPGTRLLVL.

The chain links TRBV6-5 to TRBJ2-7, with 7 positions matching TRBD2. The V gene's germline CDR1 is MNHEY and CDR2 SVGAGI. The CDR3 loop spans 15 amino acids. Trimming at V came to 7 bases and at J to 3 bases, leaving 12 bases not matched to a gene. As DNA, the CDR3 is TGTGCCAGCACCCAGTCCCCCAGCGGGGACTACGAGCAGTACGTC. The encoded protein is CASTQSPSGDYEQYV.

The chain couples TRBV6-5 to TRBJ1-5; D is undetermined. V was shortened by 10 bases and J by 3 bases, with 16 bases between the two germline ends. The CDR3 has 14 residues. Germline V lookup: CDR1 MNHEY, CDR2 SVGAGI. The CDR3 bases are TGTGCCACCAGGCGCGAGAGCCTCAATCAGCCCCAGCATTTT. Translated, it gives CATRRESLNQPQHF.